The 29 T cell receptor beta chains in this list originate from one sample, sequenced in a study of blood T cell repertoires in COVID-19. TCRdb's table, derived via immunoSEQ multiplex PCR, lists solely in-frame clones and lacks some. This repertoire shows about 53,000 clones, roughly 79% found once; its top ten account for more than 13%. Sequences were obtained from peripheral blood. Receptors originate from a human donor in a cohort sampled during active COVID-19.

The V call is TRBV7-8, the J call TRBJ2-1; D is perhaps TRBD1 (7 bases). The CDR3 loop spans 14 amino acids. The germline V gene has CDR1 SGHVS and CDR2 FQNEAQ. Trimming removed 5 bases at V and 7 bases at J, with 15 bases between. The CDR3 sequence: CASSAGQLKNEQFF. The CDR3 coding sequence is TGTGCCAGCAGCGCGGGACAGTTGAAAAATGAGCAGTTCTTC.

The chain employs TRBV19 and TRBJ2-3; D is uncertain. This CDR3 region has 15 residues. Trimming took 10 bases from V and 1 from J, leaving 18 bases between them. Germline V lookup: CDR1 LNHDA, CDR2 SQIVND (reference sequence). The CDR3 sequence: CATQKVELGTDTQYF. DNA for the CDR3: TGTGCCACCCAGAAGGTGGAGCTTGGCACAGATACGCAGTATTTT.

V is TRBV5-4 and J is TRBJ2-3; 10 bases fit TRBD2. The CDR3 has 15 residues. Germline trimming cut 4 bases from V and 4 bases from J; bases unmatched to any gene: 6. The germline CDR1 and CDR2 sequences are SGHNT and YYREEE (reference sequence). CDR3 sequence (DNA): TGTGCCAGCAGCCCTAAGCGGGGGGGCCCAGATACGCAGTATTTT. It yields the protein CASSPKRGGPDTQYF.

V usage is TRBV28 and J usage is TRBJ2-7; 7 bases line up with TRBD1. The CDR3 has 14 amino acids. Per the germline V gene, CDR1 is MDHEN and CDR2 is SYDVKM. V shed 8 bases and J 3 bases; nucleotides not matched to a gene: 10. Written as DNA, the CDR3 is TGTGCCAGCGCCTCACCGGGGACAGACTACGAGCAGTACTTC. It encodes CASASPGTDYEQYF. Together with reference TRBV28 and TRBJ2-7, the CDR3 gives the full variable domain: DVKVTQSSRYLVKRTGEKVFLECVQDMDHENMFWYRQDPGLGLRLIYFSYDVKMKEKGDIPEGYSVSREKKERFSLILESASTNQTSMYLCASASPGTDYEQYFGPGTRLTVT.

Only one count was recorded for this clone. The chain recombines TRBV7-6 with TRBJ2-1, with 12 bases fitting TRBD2. The J segment lost 10 bases and the V segment lost 5 bases, leaving 12 bases of the junction unmatched. From germline, CDR1 is SGHVS and CDR2 FNYEAQ. The CDR3 consists of 16 residues. The CDR3 region has the DNA TGTGCCAGCAGCGCCGCGGGGCTAGCGGGGGGGCAAGAGCAGTTCTTC. This codes for CASSAAGLAGGQEQFF.

The chain employs TRBV11-2 and TRBJ2-7; perhaps TRBD1 as D (6 bases). The CDR3 covers 16 residues. The V gene lost 2 bases and the J gene lost 2 bases, with 16 bases spanning the gap. Germline V gene data show CDR1 as SGHAT and CDR2 as FQNNGV. CDR3 DNA sequence: TGTGCCAGCAGCTTAACCAGGGGAGTGGTTCCCTACGAGCAGTACTTC. This codes for CASSLTRGVVPYEQYF.

Points on this clone: The sample contains more than one DNA sequence encoding this CDR3. CDR3 sequence (DNA): TGTGCCAGCAGCCCCCGAGGGTACGAGCAGTACTTC. Its protein is CASSPRGYEQYF. The gene calls are TRBV9 and TRBJ2-7; maybe TRBD2 (5 bases). This CDR3 contains 12 residues. Per germline, CDR1 SGDLS and CDR2 YYNGEE. Trimming removed 4 bases at V and 4 bases at J, with 9 bases between.

J is TRBJ2-7 and V is TRBV18; TRBD1 aligns across 10 bases. The V gene end was trimmed by 6 bases and the J gene end by 2 bases; junction bases not matched to a gene: 1. There are 13 residues in the CDR3. CDR1 and CDR2 from the germline V gene are KGHSH and LQKENI. The CDR3 is CASSGTGAYEQYF. CDR3 coding DNA: TGTGCCAGCTCCGGGACAGGGGCCTACGAGCAGTACTTC.

The genes are TRBV7-2 and TRBJ2-3; 8 bases agree with TRBD2. J lost 4 bases, V lost 5 bases, and 8 bases had no gene match. Germline V lookup: CDR1 SGHTA, CDR2 FQGNSA. The CDR3 consists of 15 residues. The CDR3 region has the DNA TGTGCCAGCAGCCCCTTAGCGGGGCCGGCAGATACGCAGTATTTT. Encoded protein: CASSPLAGPADTQYF.

V usage is TRBV7-8 and J usage is TRBJ1-2; TRBD1 aligns across 9 bases. Trimming cost V 2 bases and J 4 bases; bases outside gene matches: 11. This CDR3 has 17 amino acids. Germline V CDR1 and CDR2: SGHVS, FQNEAQ. The CDR3 spells CASSLRGGQGWGYGYTF. As DNA, the CDR3 is TGTGCCAGCAGCTTACGAGGCGGACAGGGGTGGGGCTATGGCTACACCTTC.

The genes are TRBV7-9 and TRBJ2-6, with unresolved D. CDR1 SEHNR and CDR2 FQNEAQ come from the germline V gene (reference sequence). V dropped 1 base and J dropped 0 bases, with 10 bases sitting between them. The CDR3 covers 17 residues. DNA of the CDR3: TGTGCCAGCAGCTTAGGCCCCCAGCGCTCTGGGGCCAACGTCCTGACTTTC. Translated: CASSLGPQRSGANVLTF.

This sequence joins TRBV7-6 and TRBJ1-1; D not certain. This CDR3 spans 13 amino acids. CDR1 and CDR2 from the germline V gene are SGHVS and FNYEAQ. The V gene lost 2 bases and the J gene lost 2 bases, with 6 bases spanning the gap. The CDR3 loop is CASSLYYNTEAFF. The CDR3 region has the DNA TGTGCCAGCAGCTTATACTACAACACTGAAGCTTTCTTT.

The chain recombines TRBV3-1 (or the pseudogene TRBV3-2) with TRBJ1-2; TRBD1 matches at 10 bases. Trimming cost V 1 base and J 7 bases; bases outside gene matches: 3. This CDR3 is built from 14 residues. Germline values: CDR1 LGHDT, CDR2 YNNKEL (reference sequence). The chain's CDR3 is CASSQGQGATGYTF. The CDR3 DNA is TGTGCCAGCAGCCAAGGACAGGGGGCAACTGGCTACACCTTC.

The chain couples TRBV5-1 to TRBJ2-5, with 8 bases lining up with TRBD2. CDR3 length: 15 residues. Germline loops: CDR1 SGHRS, CDR2 YFSETQ. Losses at the gene ends were 3 bases for V and 3 bases for J; bases not matched to a gene: 7. This CDR3 is CASSSGGGTKETQYF. DNA of the CDR3: TGCGCCAGCAGCTCCGGCGGGGGGACCAAAGAGACCCAGTACTTC.

V is TRBV13 and J is TRBJ2-7, with TRBD2 as a possible D gene (5 bases). Germline V gene sequence: CDR1 PRHDT, CDR2 FYEKMQ (reference sequence). The ends were cut back, 1 base at V and 4 bases at J, with 14 bases in the middle. The CDR3 runs 15 residues. The CDR3 protein is CASSLEVGVRYEQYF. CDR3 DNA: TGTGCCAGCAGCTTAGAAGTGGGAGTAAGGTACGAGCAGTACTTC.

This chain connects TRBV11-2 to TRBJ2-7, with a weak D call TRBD2 (5 bases). Germline V gene data show CDR1 as SGHAT and CDR2 as FQNNGV. This CDR3 contains 15 residues. Trimming left V 2 bases short and J 6 bases short, with 17 bases between. CDR3 bases: TGTGCCAGCAGCTTAATCCGGACTTCCAAACGCGAGCAGTACTTC. It encodes CASSLIRTSKREQYF.

The chain employs TRBV6-2 or TRBV6-3 and TRBJ2-7; the D is unclear. V shed 4 bases and J shed 0 bases, with 7 bases lying between them. The CDR3 spans 13 residues. Per the germline V gene, CDR1 is MNHEY and CDR2 is SVGEGT. The CDR3 DNA follows: TGTGCCAGCAGTTTCCACAGCTCCTACGAGCAGTACTTC. This codes for CASSFHSSYEQYF.

The rearrangement uses TRBV30 and TRBJ2-7; D not certain. Germline V gene sequence: CDR1 GTSNPN, CDR2 SVGIG (reference sequence). This CDR3 has 14 residues. With 0 bases removed from V and 1 base from J, the gap between germline ends came to 10 bases. CDR3 DNA: TGTGCCTGGAGTGTTCCTGCGGATTCCTACGAGCAGTACTTC. Translated: CAWSVPADSYEQYF.

The chain joins TRBV29-1 to TRBJ2-2; 9 nucleotides agree with TRBD1. This CDR3 comprises 16 residues. Germline V gene sequence: CDR1 SQVTM, CDR2 ANQGSEA. Germline trimming cut 5 bases from V and 5 bases from J; bases unmatched to any gene: 12. The CDR3 region is CSVKRTGTGRTGELFF. The CDR3 bases are TGCAGCGTTAAAAGGACCGGGACAGGGCGGACCGGGGAGCTGTTTTTT.

The chain joins TRBV7-2 to TRBJ2-1; 15 positions agree with TRBD2. Germline V gives CDR1 SGHTA, CDR2 FQGNSA. The V segment lost 4 bases and the J segment 2 bases; nucleotides outside the gene matches: 3. The CDR3 has 17 residues. CDR3 DNA sequence: TGTGCCAGCAGCTATGGACTAGCGGGGGGGCCCTACAATGAGCAGTTCTTC. It translates to CASSYGLAGGPYNEQFF.

The chain joins TRBV3-1 (or the pseudogene TRBV3-2) to TRBJ1-4; 7 bases map to TRBD1. The CDR3 contains 17 residues. Germline V CDR1 and CDR2: LGHDT, YNNKEL (reference sequence). Unmatched junction bases numbered 8, after V lost 0 bases and J lost 4 bases. This CDR3 reads CASSQELGTVDNEKLFF. CDR3 nucleotides: TGTGCCAGCAGCCAAGAACTGGGGACAGTTGATAATGAAAAACTGTTTTTT.

The gene calls are TRBV30 and TRBJ1-1; possibly TRBD1 for D (5 bases). V lost 3 bases and J lost 1, with 15 bases in between. The CDR3 runs to 15 residues. Germline assignment: CDR1 GTSNPN and CDR2 SVGIG (reference sequence). CDR3: CAWRGRAGRNTEAFF. The CDR3 DNA reads as TGTGCCTGGAGGGGAAGAGCAGGGCGGAACACTGAAGCTTTCTTT.

J is TRBJ1-1 and V is TRBV6-6, with unresolved D. This CDR3 has 13 residues. Trimming pared 7 bases from V and 4 bases from J, leaving 13 bases between. Germline CDR1 is MNHNY and CDR2 is SVGAGI (reference sequence). The CDR3: CASIAVEGTEAFF. Written as DNA, the CDR3 is TGTGCCAGCATTGCGGTGGAAGGCACTGAAGCTTTCTTT.

This chain joins TRBV27 and TRBJ2-7; 7 bases match TRBD1. V trimming: 6 bases; J trimming: 3 bases; junction bases outside the gene matches: 5. The CDR3 runs 13 residues. Germline values: CDR1 MNHEY, CDR2 SMNVEV (reference sequence). CDR3 sequence: CASRTPGGYEQYF. The CDR3, as DNA: TGTGCCAGCAGGACTCCAGGGGGCTACGAGCAGTACTTC.

The genes are TRBV12-3 or TRBV12-4 and TRBJ2-4, with D possibly matching TRBD1 (6 bases). Trimming removed 7 bases at V and 5 bases at J, with 12 bases between. The CDR3 loop spans 13 amino acids. This CDR3 is CASNPGQQNIQYF. CDR3 coding DNA: TGTGCCAGCAACCCGGGACAACAAAACATTCAGTACTTC.

This clone was seen just once. This sequence joins TRBV18 and TRBJ2-4; no definite D call. The V gene's germline CDR1 is KGHSH and CDR2 LQKENI. Trimming took 2 bases from V and 0 from J, leaving 8 bases between them. The CDR3 totals 15 residues. The CDR3 DNA reads as TGTGCCAGCTCACCAGCGGAAAGAGCCAAAAACATTCAGTACTTC. The encoded protein is CASSPAERAKNIQYF.

This clone was seen a single time. The chain carries TRBV7-2 and TRBJ2-7; TRBD1 is a possible D gene (6 bases). Trimming shortened V by 1 base and J by 2 bases, and 15 bases separated the two germline ends. Germline V gene lookup returns CDR1 SGHTA and CDR2 FQGNSA. The CDR3 runs to 16 residues. This CDR3 reads CASSLETRGRTYEQYF. As DNA, the CDR3 is TGTGCCAGCAGCTTAGAAACCAGGGGACGCACCTACGAGCAGTACTTC.

This chain connects TRBV23-1 to TRBJ1-2; a weak D match, TRBD1 (5 bases). TRBV23-1 counts as an open reading frame of uncertain function. The CDR3 has 17 amino acids. The V gene lost 0 bases and the J gene lost 5 bases, with 19 bases spanning the gap. CDR3 amino acids: CASSQSPPFDRVYGYTF. The CDR3 DNA follows: TGCGCCAGCAGTCAATCGCCCCCCTTTGACAGAGTGTATGGCTACACCTTC.

The rearrangement joins TRBV6-2 or TRBV6-3 to TRBJ2-1; 10 nucleotides agree with TRBD2. With V trimmed by 5 bases and J by 15 bases, 4 bases remained unmatched. Germline values: CDR1 MNHEY, CDR2 SVGEGT. The CDR3 consists of 11 residues. The CDR3 is CASSLAGARFF. As DNA, the CDR3 is TGTGCCAGCAGTCTAGCGGGAGCTCGGTTCTTC.